The 25 T cell receptor beta chains in this list originate from one sample, sequenced in a study of T cell repertoires in cytomegalovirus infection. TCRdb re-called the reads through MiXCR, storing one row per CDR3 protein. This sample has around 300,000 distinct CDR3 sequences, with about a quarter found just once. The sample taken for sequencing was PBMCs. These receptors all stem from a human donor in good health (CMV status not recorded). Some clones in this sample may be carry-over from other donors' samples.

This clonotype has a handful of counts. V and J are TRBV6-2 or TRBV6-3 and TRBJ2-7; the match to TRBD2 covers 13 bases. There are 15 residues in the CDR3. Germline loops: CDR1 MNHEY, CDR2 SVGEGT. With V trimmed by 6 bases and J by 4 bases, 6 bases remained unmatched. The CDR3 is CASRVGLAGVYEQYF. The CDR3 coding sequence is TGTGCCAGCAGGGTCGGACTAGCGGGAGTTTACGAGCAGTACTTC.

The J gene is TRBJ2-7, the V gene TRBV18; TRBD2 matches 9 bases. J lost 5 bases, V lost 3 bases, and 5 bases had no gene match. Germline CDR1 and CDR2: KGHSH and LQKENI. The CDR3 runs 14 residues. The CDR3 here is CASSPPGLANEQYV. CDR3 DNA: TGTGCCAGCTCACCGCCGGGACTAGCCAACGAGCAGTACGTC.

The chain combines TRBV4-1 with TRBJ2-1; 8 nucleotides align to TRBD1. This CDR3 spans 14 amino acids. Trimming took 4 bases from V and 9 from J; bases not matched to a gene: 8. Germline V gives CDR1 MGHRA, CDR2 YSYEKL. CDR3 residues: CASSRGQGLGEQFF. CDR3 nucleotide sequence: TGCGCCAGCAGCCGTGGACAGGGCTTGGGTGAGCAGTTCTTC.

This clonotype was found many times. This chain uses TRBV7-9 with TRBJ2-5, with 7 positions matching TRBD2. V trimming: 8 bases; J trimming: 1 base; junction bases outside the gene matches: 7. Germline CDR1 is SEHNR and CDR2 is FQNEAQ (reference sequence). The CDR3 totals 14 residues. The CDR3 spells CASGRREPQETQYF. The CDR3, as DNA: TGTGCCAGCGGTAGGCGGGAGCCCCAAGAGACCCAGTACTTC.

The rearrangement links TRBV7-9 to TRBJ2-3; D gene ambiguous. Germline CDR1 and CDR2: SEHNR and FQNEAQ (reference sequence). V dropped 5 bases and J dropped 6 bases, with 21 bases sitting between them. This CDR3 is built from 16 residues. The chain's CDR3 is CASSPQYGWSADTQYF. The CDR3 bases are TGTGCCAGCAGCCCTCAATACGGGTGGAGCGCGGATACGCAGTATTTT.

The chain joins TRBV7-6 to TRBJ1-1; no clear D gene. The CDR3 runs 12 residues. Germline V gives CDR1 SGHVS, CDR2 FNYEAQ. Trimming removed 1 base from V and 10 bases from J, with 10 bases in between. The DNA of the CDR3 is TGTGCCAGCAGCTTAGGGACGCGGACAGCTTTCTTT. Encoded protein: CASSLGTRTAFF.

In this sample, this clonotype turned up a few times. The chain combines TRBV14 with TRBJ1-1; perhaps TRBD1 as D (5 bases). Germline CDR1 is SGHDN and CDR2 is FVKESK. V lost 4 bases to trimming and J lost 10 bases, with 19 bases between them. The CDR3 is 14 amino acids. The CDR3 spells CASSLYAGTRGAFF. The CDR3 DNA reads as TGTGCCAGCAGCCTCTACGCAGGGACCCGAGGAGCTTTCTTT.

The table lists this clonotype with many counts. The chain uses TRBV7-2 and TRBJ2-3; D not resolved. V was clipped by 5 bases and J by 0 bases, with 9 bases between them. The CDR3 has 14 amino acids. Germline CDR1 is SGHTA and CDR2 is FQGNSA. Here the CDR3 DNA reads TGTGCCAGCAGCACCACTGCGAGCACAGATACGCAGTATTTT. Translation gives CASSTTASTDTQYF.

The chain links TRBV5-1 to TRBJ2-3, with 7 bases matching TRBD2. Germline V gene lookup returns CDR1 SGHRS and CDR2 YFSETQ. V lost 0 bases to trimming and J lost 4 bases; unmatched junction nucleotides: 2. This CDR3 has 14 amino acids. CDR3 protein: CASSLEAGSDTQYF. CDR3 bases: TGCGCCAGCAGCTTGGAAGCGGGATCAGATACGCAGTATTTT.

This clonotype was counted only a few times. The V gene is TRBV6-1, the J gene TRBJ2-1; the match to TRBD1 covers 7 bases. V dropped 4 bases and J dropped 0; count of bases not matched to a gene: 15. Per the germline V gene, CDR1 is MNHNS and CDR2 is SASEGT. CDR3 size: 19 residues. The CDR3 spells CASSGRGGLGMSSYNEQFF. CDR3 DNA sequence: TGTGCCAGCAGTGGAAGAGGGGGCTTGGGAATGAGCTCCTACAATGAGCAGTTCTTC.

The chain joins TRBV10-3 to TRBJ2-1; D is undetermined. CDR3 length: 15 amino acids. The V gene's germline CDR1 is ENHRY and CDR2 SYGVKD. The V gene lost 0 bases and the J gene lost 5 bases, with 11 bases spanning the gap. The CDR3, as DNA: TGTGCCATCAGTGAGTCGCAGGCTGGAAACAATGAGCAGTTCTTC. It translates to CAISESQAGNNEQFF.

This clonotype has a count of ten or more. The genes are TRBV7-2 and TRBJ2-7; TRBD2 matches at 7 bases. CDR3 size: 16 residues. J was trimmed by 2 bases and V by 5 bases; bases with no gene match: 12. Germline values: CDR1 SGHTA, CDR2 FQGNSA. CDR3 loop: CASSARLGGLTYEQYF. CDR3 nucleotide sequence: TGTGCCAGCAGCGCTAGACTGGGGGGGTTAACCTACGAGCAGTACTTC.

This clonotype was recorded many times. The chain carries TRBV4-2 and TRBJ2-2; TRBD2 agrees at 12 bases. The V and J ends lost 0 bases and 4 bases, in that order; junction bases with no gene match: 12. This CDR3 has 20 residues. The germline V gene has CDR1 LGHNA and CDR2 YNFKEQ. The CDR3 region is CASSQDEATSGRRPTGELFF. In DNA form, the CDR3 reads TGTGCCAGCAGCCAAGATGAAGCGACTAGCGGGAGAAGACCCACCGGGGAGCTGTTTTTT.

Only a few counts were recorded for this clonotype. The gene calls are TRBV7-3 and TRBJ2-3, with TRBD1 matching 9 bases. The CDR3 sequence is 18 residues long. Germline assignment: CDR1 SGHTA and CDR2 FQGTGA. Trimming at V came to 5 bases and at J to 2 bases, leaving 14 bases not matched to a gene. CDR3 protein: CASSAKGPGQGLTDTQYF. The CDR3 nucleotides are TGTGCCAGCAGCGCAAAGGGCCCGGGACAGGGTCTCACAGATACGCAGTATTTT.

The chain links TRBV29-1 to TRBJ2-2; D not certain. Trimming left V 3 bases short and J 10 bases short, with 12 bases between. Germline CDR1 SQVTM, CDR2 ANQGSEA. The CDR3 loop spans 12 amino acids. The CDR3 DNA is TGCAGCGTTGACGGACGCGCTTCGGAGCTGTTTTTT. As protein: CSVDGRASELFF.

The chain has TRBV7-2 and TRBJ1-5; possibly TRBD1 for D (5 bases). V was shortened by 0 bases and J by 0 bases, with 12 bases between the two germline ends. CDR3 length: 17 amino acids. CDR1 SGHTA and CDR2 FQGNSA come from the germline V gene. Here the CDR3 reads CASSLASRADSNQPQHF. In nucleotides, the CDR3 is TGTGCCAGCAGCTTAGCATCCAGGGCTGATAGCAATCAGCCCCAGCATTTT.

V gene TRBV30 combines with J gene TRBJ1-6, with unresolved D. V was trimmed by 3 bases and J by 7 bases, leaving 4 bases between them. Germline CDR1 reads GTSNPN; CDR2 reads SVGIG (reference sequence). This CDR3 is built from 11 residues. For the CDR3, the DNA is TGTGCCTGGAGCGCGAATTCACCCCTCCACTTT. Protein product: CAWSANSPLHF.

This clonotype has a count of ten or more. V gene TRBV28 combines with J gene TRBJ2-7, with 8 bases fitting TRBD1. The germline CDR1 and CDR2 sequences are MDHEN and SYDVKM. This CDR3 is 16 amino acids long. The ends lost 4 bases at V and 2 bases at J; junction bases unmatched: 10. In nucleotides, the CDR3 is TGTGCCAGCAGTTCCACCGGACAGGGACCCCCCTACGAGCAGTACTTC. This translates into CASSSTGQGPPYEQYF.

V usage is TRBV12-5 and J usage is TRBJ1-1; D unresolved. Per germline, CDR1 LGHNT and CDR2 FRNRAP. This CDR3 has 12 amino acids. Trimming left V 7 bases short and J 1 base short, with 7 bases between. CDR3 sequence (DNA): TGTGCTAGTGCTTTAGAGAACACTGAAGCTTTCTTT. Amino acids: CASALENTEAFF.

The V gene is TRBV20-1, the J gene TRBJ2-2; 13 positions match TRBD2. This CDR3 has 16 amino acids. Germline CDR1 DFQATT, CDR2 SNEGSKA (reference sequence). V lost 6 bases to trimming and J lost 0 bases; unmatched junction nucleotides: 4. The CDR3 bases are TGCAGTGCCTCGACTAGCGGGGGGCCGAACACCGGGGAGCTGTTTTTT. It specifies CSASTSGGPNTGELFF.

The genes are TRBV11-2 and TRBJ2-7, with D possibly being TRBD1 (5 bases). V was trimmed by 2 bases and J by 0 bases, leaving 8 bases between them. Germline CDR1 and CDR2: SGHAT and FQNNGV. This CDR3 has 14 amino acids. The DNA for the CDR3 is TGTGCCAGCAGCTTAATGGACATCTCCTACGAGCAGTACTTC. Its translation is CASSLMDISYEQYF.

In its sample, this clonotype was seen a few times. CDR3 in DNA: TGTGCCAGCAGCCGAGGACGCCTCTCTGGGGCCAACGTCCTGACTTTC. Protein product: CASSRGRLSGANVLTF. This sequence joins TRBV28 and TRBJ2-6; D is uncertain. V lost 6 bases to trimming and J lost 0 bases, with 12 bases between them. The CDR3 loop spans 16 amino acids. CDR1 is MDHEN and CDR2 is SYDVKM in the germline V gene.

The V call is TRBV20-1, the J call TRBJ2-3, with D perhaps TRBD1 or TRBD2 (5 bases each). CDR1 and CDR2 from the germline V gene are DFQATT and SNEGSKA (reference sequence). With 5 bases removed from V and 2 bases from J, the gap between germline ends came to 11 bases. The CDR3 runs to 13 residues. The CDR3 is CSAYGTNTDTQYF. Written as DNA, the CDR3 is TGCAGTGCTTACGGGACCAACACAGATACGCAGTATTTT.

The CDR3: CSVGGSGQGYEQYF. In DNA form, the CDR3 reads TGCAGCGTCGGGGGGTCGGGACAGGGATACGAGCAGTACTTC. V gene TRBV29-1 combines with J gene TRBJ2-7; 9 bases fit TRBD1. CDR1 and CDR2 (germline): SQVTM, ANQGSEA. This CDR3 is 14 amino acids long. Germline trimming cut 6 bases from V and 4 bases from J; bases unmatched to any gene: 10.

This clonotype turned up a few times. This rearrangement joins TRBV6-2 or TRBV6-3 to TRBJ2-7; 8 bases align to TRBD2. The CDR3 extends over 14 amino acids. Per the germline V gene, CDR1 is MNHEY and CDR2 is SVGEGT. Trimming cost V 10 bases and J 2 bases; bases outside gene matches: 10. This CDR3 is CATHDGGGTYEQYF. CDR3 DNA: TGTGCCACCCACGACGGGGGGGGGACCTACGAGCAGTACTTC.